This TCR beta chain was retrieved from a study of blood T cells in healthy people across ages (dated by TCRdb to about 2015). Regarding the research as a whole: In model experiments, roughly one uniquely barcoded TCR beta cDNA molecule per two T cells was captured by template switching. To track age-related changes in TCR beta repertoire diversity, the study relied on deep sequencing normalized with unique cDNA molecular identifiers. The donors were split into four age groups: young (average around 16 years), middle-aged (roughly 39), aged (approximately 60) and long-lived (approximately 80). To avoid experimental bias, donors of different ages were randomly spread across the sequencing lanes. Using the same blood draw, the study looked at two additional independent replicas of 1 million unique cDNA reads for two donors, one aged 18 to 30 and the other aged 80 or older.

Looking up the germline V gene (reference sequence) yields CDR1 SEHNR and CDR2 FQNEAQ. V drops 8 bases and J drops 14 bases, leaving 16 bases in between. The CDR3 covers 12 residues, taking in both the cysteine and the phenylalanine. Just the 36-base CDR3 DNA is kept, in frame starting at base 1. This clonotype has just a few counts. It has no known antigen specificity. No quality values exist for individual bases; no much larger clone is one base distant. Study-wide findings and limitations: Observed TCR beta diversity per million T cells fell roughly linearly with age, and a significant reduction was already apparent by age roughly 40. There was a strong correlation between observed TCR beta diversity and the percentage of naive T cells measured by flow cytometry. Because profiling used bulk unsorted PBMCs, naive and antigen-experienced compartments could not be compared conclusively. Compared with the aged group, more naive CD4+ T cells, fewer expanded clones and increased TCR diversity were shown by the long-lived group, suggesting age selection. Because the CMV infection status of the donors was unknown, age-related changes in expanded clonotypes may potentially have been confounded. Estimates of total diversity based on one million sequenced T cells were regarded as lower bounds and as underestimates.

Library method: 5' RACE. TCRdb lists the instrument as Illumina HiSeq 2500. A second PCR of about 6 to 11 cycles was performed with a sample-barcoded 5' primer and a J-beta primer mix. A unique molecular identifier was introduced onto each TCR beta cDNA molecule by a template-switch 5' adaptor carrying 12 random nucleotides. Each sample yielded at least 2.5 million CDR3-containing paired-end reads. First-strand cDNA was synthesized from all RNA with the Mint cDNA synthesis kit, primed by a TRBC-specific oligonucleotide. All cDNA was treated with uracil-DNA glycosylase and then went through a first 18-cycle PCR with the universal primers M1SS and BC2_uni_R. The published analysis was carried out like this. Each sample was normalized by randomly selecting 1 million high-quality reads, each carrying a distinct molecular identifier. Reads with shared molecular identifiers were discarded instead of being binned into consensus sequences. MiTCR, set to a Q25 quality threshold and the strictest error-elimination algorithm, was used for CDR3 identification, clonotype clustering and error correction. A nonparametric unseen species model using Euler transformation provided a lower-bound estimate of total TCR beta diversity. TCRdb handled the public reads itself, with Q25 trimming in fastp and clone calling in MiXCR, and kept productive beta chains. Entries that share a CDR3 protein sequence are merged under the most common genes and DNA. These V and J calls are TCRdb output, not the study's own analysis. Recorded for this sample are about 1.4 million distinct CDR3 sequences; almost 60% of them occurred a single time. The ten largest clonotypes hold 6.5% to 8% of the sample.

The roughly 39 donors, aged 6 to 90 years, were systemically healthy Caucasian individuals from Russia. Each donor gave approximately 9.4 milliliters of peripheral blood, drawn into EDTA-treated Vacutainer tubes. Ficoll-Paque density-gradient centrifugation was used to isolate PBMCs, with at least 6.5 million per sample. Trizol reagent was used to extract total RNA from the PBMCs, yielding at least 5.5 micrograms per sample. For every donor, flow cytometry on a PBMC aliquot measured the percentage of naive CD45RAhigh/CD27high T cells. The sample comprised blood. The source is a man between 18 and 29 years old in good health. The sequence joins TRBV7-9 to TRBJ1-6; a tentative D match to TRBD1 spans 5 bases. The sequenced DNA is TGTGCCAGCGGGCAGGGTTTTAATTCCCTCCACTTT. Translated, it reads CASGQGFNSLHF.